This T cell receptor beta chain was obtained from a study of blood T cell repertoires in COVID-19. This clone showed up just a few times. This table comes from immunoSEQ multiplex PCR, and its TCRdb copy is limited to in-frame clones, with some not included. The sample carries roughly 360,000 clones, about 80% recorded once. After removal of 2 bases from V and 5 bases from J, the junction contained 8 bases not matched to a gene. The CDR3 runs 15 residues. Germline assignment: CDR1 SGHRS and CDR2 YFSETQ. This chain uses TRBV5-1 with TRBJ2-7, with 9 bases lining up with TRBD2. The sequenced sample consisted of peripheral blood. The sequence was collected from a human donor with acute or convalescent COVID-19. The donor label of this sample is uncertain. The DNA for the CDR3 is TGCGCCAGCAGCTTAGTTGGCGGGGGGGCGGACGAGCAGTACTTC. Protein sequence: CASSLVGGGADEQYF.